The next 3 T cell receptor beta chains were all read from a single sample in a study of sequential checkpoint blockade in melanoma. Treatment here: randomized to nivolumab then ipilimumab (arm A) or the reverse (arm B). The data were produced by immunoSEQ multiplex PCR, yet TCRdb's version contains in-frame clones alone and is incomplete. Of 17,000 or so clones listed, around 78% are singletons. Sequences were derived from CD8+ T cells sorted from blood (inferred from file names), sampled from a patient given nivolumab and ipilimumab in sequence. Receptor source: a human donor with melanoma.

The J gene is TRBJ2-1, the V gene TRBV7-6; D perhaps matches TRBD1 (5 bases). Germline V gene lookup returns CDR1 SGHVS and CDR2 FNYEAQ. Trimming left V 2 bases short and J 3 bases short, with 11 bases between. The CDR3 runs 15 residues. In nucleotides, the CDR3 is TGTGCCAGCAGCTTAAGCAGGGTGGACTACAATGAGCAGTTCTTC. Translation gives CASSLSRVDYNEQFF.

V usage is TRBV9 and J usage is TRBJ2-7, with 8 bases aligning to TRBD1. CDR1 SGDLS and CDR2 YYNGEE come from the germline V gene. The CDR3 runs 15 residues. J was trimmed by 3 bases and V by 4 bases; bases with no gene match: 9. The CDR3 protein is CASSSSTGAYYEQYF. The DNA of the CDR3 is TGTGCCAGCAGCTCGTCGACAGGGGCCTACTACGAGCAGTACTTC.

The rearrangement joins TRBV27 to TRBJ1-5; 7 positions match TRBD1. CDR1 is MNHEY and CDR2 is SMNVEV in the germline V gene (reference sequence). Trimming removed 1 base from V and 3 bases from J; junction bases left unmatched: 3. The CDR3 totals 15 residues. The CDR3 spells CASSLLGQPNQPQHF. The CDR3, as DNA: TGTGCCAGCAGTTTATTGGGACAGCCCAATCAGCCCCAGCATTTT.